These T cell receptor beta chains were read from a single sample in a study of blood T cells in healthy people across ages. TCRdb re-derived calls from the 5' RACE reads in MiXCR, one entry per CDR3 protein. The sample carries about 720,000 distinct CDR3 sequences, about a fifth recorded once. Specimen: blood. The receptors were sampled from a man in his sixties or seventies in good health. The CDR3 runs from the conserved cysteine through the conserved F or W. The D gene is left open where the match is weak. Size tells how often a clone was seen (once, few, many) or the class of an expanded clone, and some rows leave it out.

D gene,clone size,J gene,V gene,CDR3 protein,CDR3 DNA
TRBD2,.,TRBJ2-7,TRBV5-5,CASTAGLAGVAYEQYF,TGTGCTAGCACCGCCGGACTAGCGGGGGTTGCCTACGAGCAGTACTTC
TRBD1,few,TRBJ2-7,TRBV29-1,CSVVRLGDRSNEQYF,TGCAGCGTTGTAAGGTTGGGGGACAGATCCAACGAGCAGTACTTC
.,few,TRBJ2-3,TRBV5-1,CASSSPSLGTDTQYF,TGCGCCAGCAGCTCTCCTAGCTTAGGCACAGATACGCAGTATTTT
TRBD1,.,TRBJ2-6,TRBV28,CASSLYGTGGAGANVLTF,TGTGCCAGCAGTTTATACGGGACAGGGGGCGCTGGGGCCAACGTCCTGACTTTC
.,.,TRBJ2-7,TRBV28,CASSLTVSPYEQYF,TGTGCCAGCAGCCTGACTGTGAGCCCCTACGAGCAGTACTTC
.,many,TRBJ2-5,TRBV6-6,CASSYPGQETQYF,TGTGCCAGCAGTTACCCGGGCCAAGAGACCCAGTACTTC
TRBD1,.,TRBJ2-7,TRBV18,CASSPLRQGYEQYF,TGTGCCAGCTCTCCACTTAGACAGGGCTACGAGCAGTACTTC
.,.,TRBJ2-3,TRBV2,CASSETSFSTDTQYF,TGTGCCAGCAGCGAGACTAGTTTTAGCACAGATACGCAGTATTTT
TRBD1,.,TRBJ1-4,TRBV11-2,CASSSISSGTGWEKLFF,TGTGCCAGCAGCTCCATTTCTAGTGGGACAGGGTGGGAAAAACTGTTTTTT
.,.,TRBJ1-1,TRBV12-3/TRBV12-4,CASKQGHLNTEAFF,TGTGCCAGCAAGCAAGGACACTTGAACACTGAAGCTTTCTTT
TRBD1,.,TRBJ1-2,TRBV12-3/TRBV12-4,CASTRDRAGGYTF,TGTGCCAGCACCAGGGACAGGGCTGGGGGCTACACCTTC
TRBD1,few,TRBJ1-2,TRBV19,CASSIDRENGYTF,TGTGCCAGTAGTATCGACAGGGAGAATGGCTACACCTTC
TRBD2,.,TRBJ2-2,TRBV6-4,CASRPDGGFGELLF,TGTGCCAGCAGACCGGACGGGGGGTTCGGGGAGCTGCTTTTT
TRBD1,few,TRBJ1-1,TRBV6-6,CASRDRTGRNTEAFF,TGTGCCAGCAGAGATCGGACAGGGAGGAACACTGAAGCTTTCTTT
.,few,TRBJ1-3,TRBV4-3,CASSQDTGNTIYF,TGCGCCAGCAGCCAAGATACCGGAAACACCATATATTTT
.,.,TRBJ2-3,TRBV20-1,CSARINSGSTDTQYF,TGCAGTGCTAGGATTAATAGCGGAAGCACAGATACGCAGTATTTT
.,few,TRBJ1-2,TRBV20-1,CSAFGRRSNYGYTF,TGCAGTGCTTTCGGACGTAGGTCGAACTATGGCTACACCTTC
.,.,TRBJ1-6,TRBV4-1,CASSQEWGGISPLHF,TGCGCCAGCAGCCAAGAATGGGGGGGGATTTCACCCCTCCACTTT
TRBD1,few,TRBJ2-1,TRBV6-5,CASSIDRVREQFF,TGTGCCAGCAGTATCGACAGGGTGCGTGAGCAGTTCTTC
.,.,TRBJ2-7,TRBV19,CASSTSGYPAYEQYF,.
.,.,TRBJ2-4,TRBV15,CATSRDLGGMIQYF,TGTGCCACCAGCAGAGATCTGGGAGGTATGATTCAGTACTTC
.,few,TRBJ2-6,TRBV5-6,CASSFGVLSSGANVLTF,TGTGCCAGCAGCTTTGGCGTCCTAAGCTCTGGGGCCAACGTCCTGACTTTC
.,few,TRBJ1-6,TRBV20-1,CSARDPRQSNSPLHF,TGCAGTGCTAGAGATCCAAGACAGAGCAATTCACCCCTCCACTTT
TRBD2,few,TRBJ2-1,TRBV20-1,CSAKQAGGLYNEQFF,TGCAGTGCTAAACAAGCGGGAGGGCTTTACAATGAGCAGTTCTTC
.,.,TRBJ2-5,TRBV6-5,CASSYSLGFETQYF,TGTGCCAGCAGTTACTCATTGGGGTTCGAGACCCAGTACTTC
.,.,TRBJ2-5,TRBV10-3,CAIRFGDGETQYF,TGTGCCATCAGGTTCGGGGACGGAGAGACCCAGTACTTC
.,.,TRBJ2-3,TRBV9,CASSVAHRADTQYF,TGTGCCAGCAGCGTAGCGCATCGGGCAGATACGCAGTATTTT